This T cell receptor beta chain was sequenced for a study of neurological immune-mediated disorders. TCRdb redid the calling of the 5' RACE reads with MiXCR, one entry per CDR3 protein. The sample lists about 46,000 distinct CDR3 sequences; 2.5% to 3.5% were seen once. Germline loops: CDR1 SGHRS, CDR2 YFSETQ. CDR3 length: 14 amino acids. The trim removed 4 bases at V and 7 bases at J, leaving 6 bases unmatched. This clonotype was seen ten or more times. The chain couples TRBV5-1 to TRBJ1-1; 11 bases map to TRBD1. This clonotype was obtained from a woman aged 45-65 years with multiple sclerosis. The specimen was PBMCs. The CDR3 coding sequence is TGCGCCAGCAGCCGAGGACAGGGGGCTATTGAAGCTTTCTTT. This encodes CASSRGQGAIEAFF.